These 23 T cell receptor beta chains share one sample of origin, sequenced in a study of T-cell reconstitution after alpha-beta-depleted transplantation in children. Unique molecular identifiers were incorporated into the prepared TCRbeta library. TCRdb analysed the PCR reads with MiXCR anew, one entry per CDR3 protein. The sample carries about 640,000 distinct CDR3 sequences, approximately 16% recorded once. This material consisted of PBMCs from the stem cell graft donor, taken from the stem cell graft. The receptor set was obtained from a human donor who donated a stem cell graft to a child with acute myeloid leukemia.

This clonotype occurred many times. This sequence joins TRBV12-3 or TRBV12-4 and TRBJ1-2; 7 nucleotides agree with TRBD1. J lost 6 bases, V lost 1 base, and 5 bases had no gene match. CDR3 length: 14 amino acids. Here the CDR3 reads CASSLDRGKNGYTF. The CDR3 DNA follows: TGTGCCAGCAGTTTAGACAGGGGAAAGAATGGCTACACCTTC.

This chain joins TRBV12-3 or TRBV12-4 and TRBJ1-2, with D possibly being TRBD1 (5 bases). CDR3 size: 13 residues. Deletions cut 5 bases from V and 6 bases from J, with 13 bases between. The CDR3 reads CASSARDSHGYTF. CDR3 coding DNA: TGTGCCAGCAGTGCCCGGGACTCCCATGGCTACACCTTC.

In its sample, this clonotype was seen many times. The chain employs TRBV5-6 and TRBJ2-1, with 8 bases that match TRBD1. Germline V gives CDR1 SGHDT, CDR2 YYEEEE. V shed 2 bases, J shed 0 bases, and the junction held 7 bases outside the gene matches. CDR3 length: 17 residues. The CDR3 protein is CASSLNRGLPSYNEQFF. The CDR3 nucleotides are TGTGCCAGCAGCTTAAACAGGGGGTTACCCTCCTACAATGAGCAGTTCTTC.

This clonotype was detected only a few times. The chain employs TRBV5-1 and TRBJ2-5; TRBD2 aligns across 8 bases. Germline lookup yields CDR1 SGHRS and CDR2 YFSETQ. The CDR3 runs to 15 residues. V lost 4 bases, J lost 5 bases, and 10 bases stayed unmatched. The CDR3 spells CASSPKTSVVETQYF. The CDR3 nucleotides are TGCGCCAGCAGCCCGAAGACTAGCGTGGTTGAGACCCAGTACTTC.

The chain carries TRBV6-1 and TRBJ1-1; D perhaps matches TRBD1 (5 bases). CDR1 is MNHNS, CDR2 SASEGT, per germline. The CDR3 has 14 residues. The V gene lost 6 bases and the J gene lost 0 bases, with 11 bases spanning the gap. This CDR3 is CASSPRAMNTEAFF. The CDR3 region has the DNA TGTGCCAGCAGCCCCAGGGCCATGAACACTGAAGCTTTCTTT.

The rearrangement links TRBV7-2 to TRBJ2-7; tentative D call: TRBD2 (7 bases). CDR1 and CDR2 from the germline V gene are SGHTA and FQGNSA. Trimming shortened V by 2 bases and J by 5 bases, and 13 bases separated the two germline ends. The CDR3 runs 14 residues. DNA for the CDR3: TGTGCCAGCAGCTTACAATCGGGGGGCGACGAGCAGTACTTC. This gives the protein CASSLQSGGDEQYF.

This clonotype was observed at least ten times. The rearrangement joins TRBV6-5 to TRBJ2-2; D is uncertain. Trimming took off 8 bases at V and 5 bases at J, with 15 bases between the two ends. CDR3 size: 14 residues. Germline V gene data show CDR1 as MNHEY and CDR2 as SVGAGI. The chain's CDR3 is CASSRTALTGELFF. The CDR3 region has the DNA TGTGCCAGCTCGAGGACGGCCTTAACCGGGGAGCTGTTTTTT.

The genes are TRBV28 and TRBJ1-6; no firm D call. V was clipped by 4 bases and J by 9 bases, with 13 bases between them. The CDR3 runs to 14 residues. Per the germline V gene, CDR1 is MDHEN and CDR2 is SYDVKM. CDR3 loop: CASSSGVWASPLHF. The CDR3 nucleotides read TGTGCCAGCAGTTCAGGAGTCTGGGCTTCACCCCTCCACTTT.

The CDR3 spells CASSYYGDAYNEQFF. The CDR3 bases are TGTGCCAGCAGTTACTATGGGGATGCCTACAATGAGCAGTTCTTC. The chain couples TRBV6-2 or TRBV6-3 to TRBJ2-1; D is undetermined. Germline V gene lookup returns CDR1 MNHEY and CDR2 SVGEGT. Trimming cost V 1 base and J 2 bases, with 9 bases left between them. The CDR3 covers 15 residues.

Concerning this clonotype itself: A much larger clonotype is one base distant, so this may be a read error. The genes are TRBV6-2 or TRBV6-3 and TRBJ2-1; no definite D call. The CDR3 has 11 residues. V was shortened by 2 bases and J by 6 bases, with 2 bases between the two germline ends. Germline CDR1 reads MNHEY; CDR2 reads SVGEGT. In DNA form, the CDR3 reads TGTGCCAGCAGTTACCCCAATGAGCAGTTCTTC. Translation gives CASSYPNEQFF.

The rearrangement joins TRBV6-2 or TRBV6-3 to TRBJ1-5; D gene unclear. Trimming removed 7 bases from V and 10 bases from J, with 17 bases in between. The germline V gene has CDR1 MNHEY and CDR2 SVGEGT. The CDR3 runs to 13 residues. CDR3 region: CASTRVGPGPQHF. The CDR3, as DNA: TGTGCCAGCACAAGGGTTGGGCCCGGTCCCCAGCATTTT.

This clonotype appeared many times. This chain connects TRBV5-1 to TRBJ2-1, with 8 nucleotides matching TRBD2. Per germline, CDR1 SGHRS and CDR2 YFSETQ. V shed 4 bases, J shed 0 bases, and the junction held 9 bases outside the gene matches. This CDR3 is built from 17 residues. CDR3 sequence reads: CASSTVSGDGSYNEQFF. DNA of the CDR3: TGCGCCAGCAGCACAGTTAGCGGGGACGGCTCCTACAATGAGCAGTTCTTC.

The sample holds many counts of this clonotype. The V call is TRBV29-1, the J call TRBJ2-2; D unclear. CDR1 is SQVTM and CDR2 is ANQGSEA in the germline V gene. Trimming took off 4 bases at V and 6 bases at J, with 15 bases between the two ends. This CDR3 comprises 14 residues. The CDR3 sequence is CSVAPDWDPGELFF. For the CDR3, the DNA is TGCAGCGTTGCTCCTGATTGGGATCCCGGGGAGCTGTTTTTT.

This rearrangement joins TRBV4-3 to TRBJ2-2; 8 bases are shared with TRBD1. Germline V gene sequence: CDR1 LGHNA, CDR2 YSLEER. CDR3 length: 17 residues. Unmatched junction bases numbered 6, after V lost 0 bases and J lost 3 bases. CDR3 residues: CASSQEGQGADTGELFF. The CDR3 DNA reads as TGCGCCAGCAGCCAAGAAGGGCAGGGGGCTGACACCGGGGAGCTGTTTTTT.

This clonotype appeared a few times. The V call is TRBV5-1, the J call TRBJ2-7; 11 bases align to TRBD1. Trimming took 1 base from V and 5 from J; bases not matched to a gene: 5. CDR1 is SGHRS, CDR2 YFSETQ, per germline. The CDR3 is made up of 15 amino acids. The DNA for the CDR3 is TGCGCCAGCAGCTTGTGGGGGACAGGGGGGCACGAGCAGTACTTC. Translating it yields CASSLWGTGGHEQYF.

This clonotype occurred many times. The chain recombines TRBV20-1 with TRBJ2-3; D call uncertain. The germline V gene encodes CDR1 DFQATT and CDR2 SNEGSKA (reference sequence). This CDR3 contains 12 residues. The ends were cut back, 5 bases at V and 6 bases at J, with 12 bases in the middle. CDR3: CSAPSDQDTQYF. The CDR3 DNA reads TGCAGTGCTCCGTCGGACCAGGATACGCAGTATTTT.

This clonotype was seen many times. The chain employs TRBV20-1 and TRBJ2-7; 8 nucleotides agree with TRBD1. Unmatched junction bases numbered 8, after V lost 7 bases and J lost 3 bases. Germline lookup yields CDR1 DFQATT and CDR2 SNEGSKA (reference sequence). This CDR3 region has 13 residues. CDR3 nucleotides: TGCAGTGTTAGGACAGGGAAGGACTACGAGCAGTACGTC. Its translation is CSVRTGKDYEQYV.

The chain is built from TRBV15 and TRBJ2-7, with a tentative D call TRBD1 (6 bases). CDR1 and CDR2 (germline): LNHNV, YYDKDF (reference sequence). The CDR3 totals 14 residues. Trimming removed 5 bases from V and 1 base from J, with 12 bases in between. The CDR3 sequence: CATSGQTGSYEQYV. The CDR3, as DNA: TGTGCCACCAGCGGCCAGACAGGTTCCTACGAGCAGTACGTC.

The chain employs TRBV7-2 and TRBJ2-7; the D gene is possibly TRBD1 (5 bases). CDR3 size: 14 residues. Germline CDR1 SGHTA, CDR2 FQGNSA. Trimming removed 5 bases at V and 0 bases at J, with 11 bases between. CDR3 sequence (DNA): TGTGCCAGCAGCACGGACAAGAGCTCCTACGAGCAGTACTTC. Translated, it gives CASSTDKSSYEQYF.

CDR3 DNA sequence: TGTGCCAGCAGTTTCCCTAGCGGGGACGCACTCACCGGGGAGCTGTTTTTT. It yields the protein CASSFPSGDALTGELFF. The chain is built from TRBV6-5 and TRBJ2-2; 9 bases fit TRBD2. Germline V gene data show CDR1 as MNHEY and CDR2 as SVGAGI. The CDR3 covers 17 residues. V gave up 4 bases and J gave up 4 bases; unmatched junction bases: 10.

As to this clonotype: A much larger clone sits a single nucleotide away, making a read error possible. This chain uses TRBV20-1 with TRBJ2-2, with a tentative D call TRBD2 (5 bases). The length of the CDR3 is 14 residues. Germline loops: CDR1 DFQATT, CDR2 SNEGSKA (reference sequence). CDR3 coding DNA: TGCAGTGCTAGAGATGATCAGAACACCGGGGAGCTGGTTTTT. Encoded protein: CSARDDQNTGELVF.

This clonotype appeared many times. The chain uses TRBV29-1 and TRBJ1-1; no definite D call. This CDR3 contains 13 residues. Trimming removed 4 bases at V and 1 base at J, with 10 bases between. Germline assignment: CDR1 SQVTM and CDR2 ANQGSEA. CDR3 region: CSVGLQPNTEAFF. CDR3 sequence (DNA): TGCAGCGTTGGGTTACAGCCGAACACTGAAGCTTTCTTT.

This clonotype has only a few counts. This rearrangement joins TRBV5-6 to TRBJ1-1, with D unresolved. V was shortened by 0 bases and J by 5 bases, with 14 bases between the two germline ends. CDR3 length equals 15 residues. Germline CDR1 SGHDT, CDR2 YYEEEE. In nucleotides, the CDR3 is TGTGCCAGCAGCTTGGATTCGGGCGGGTGGACTGAAGCTTTCTTT. This gives the protein CASSLDSGGWTEAFF.